The present T cell receptor (beta chain) was sequenced within a study of human T cells and chemical hapten exposure. TCRdb ran MiXCR on the RACE reads and lists one entry per CDR3 protein. Counted here are 90,000 to 140,000 distinct CDR3 sequences, less than 45% occurring once; the ten biggest clones make up about 2.7%. The CDR3 loop spans 14 amino acids. With 5 bases clipped from V and 5 bases from J, the junction kept 8 bases outside the gene matches. In germline, CDR1 is DFQATT, CDR2 SNEGSKA (reference sequence). The time point is: patch test 3, about 24 weeks after DPC sensitization. Noted treatment: therapeutic diphenylcyclopropenone sensitization with weekly scalp DPC.

The genes are TRBV20-1 and TRBJ2-7; 11 bases agree with TRBD1. The sample consisted of whole blood, taken in connection with sensitization to the hapten diphenylcyclopropenone (DPC). This clonotype was obtained from a middle-aged man with alopecia areata. Some clones in this sample may be carry-over from other donors' samples. The CDR3 bases are TGCAGTGCTGCGGGGACAGGGGGTAAGAACGAGCAGTACTTC. It encodes CSAAGTGGKNEQYF.